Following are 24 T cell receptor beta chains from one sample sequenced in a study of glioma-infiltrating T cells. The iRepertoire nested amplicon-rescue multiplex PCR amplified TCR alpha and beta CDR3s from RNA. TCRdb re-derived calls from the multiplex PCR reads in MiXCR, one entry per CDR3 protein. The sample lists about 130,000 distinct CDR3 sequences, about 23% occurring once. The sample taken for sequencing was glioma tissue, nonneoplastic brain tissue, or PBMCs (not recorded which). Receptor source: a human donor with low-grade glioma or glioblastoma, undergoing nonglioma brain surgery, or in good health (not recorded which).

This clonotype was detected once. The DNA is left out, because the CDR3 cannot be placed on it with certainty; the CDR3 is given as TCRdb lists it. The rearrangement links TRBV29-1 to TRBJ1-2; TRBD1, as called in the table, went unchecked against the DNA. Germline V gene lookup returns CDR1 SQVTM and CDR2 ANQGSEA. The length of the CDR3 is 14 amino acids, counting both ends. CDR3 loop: CSVATTGTNYGCTF.

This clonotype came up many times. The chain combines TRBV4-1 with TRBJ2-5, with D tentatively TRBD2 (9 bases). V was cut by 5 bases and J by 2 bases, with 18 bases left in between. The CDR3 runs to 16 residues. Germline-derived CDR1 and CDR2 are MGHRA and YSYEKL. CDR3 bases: TGCGCCAGCAGCGACAGGGGACTAGCAGCTCAAGAGACCCAGTACTTC. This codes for CASSDRGLAAQETQYF.

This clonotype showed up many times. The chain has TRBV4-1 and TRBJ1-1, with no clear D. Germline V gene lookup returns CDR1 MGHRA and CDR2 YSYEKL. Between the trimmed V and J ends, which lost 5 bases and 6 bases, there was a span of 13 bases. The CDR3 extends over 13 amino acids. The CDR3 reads CASSEIGQPEAFF. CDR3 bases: TGCGCCAGCAGCGAAATAGGGCAGCCTGAAGCTTTCTTT.

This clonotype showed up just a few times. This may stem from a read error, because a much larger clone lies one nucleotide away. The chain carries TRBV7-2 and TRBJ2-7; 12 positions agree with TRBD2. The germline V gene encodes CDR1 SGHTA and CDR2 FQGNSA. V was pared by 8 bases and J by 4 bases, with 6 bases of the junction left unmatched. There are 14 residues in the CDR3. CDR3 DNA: TGTGCCAGCGAGGTTACTAGCGGGAGGTACGAGCAGTACTTC. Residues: CASEVTSGRYEQYF.

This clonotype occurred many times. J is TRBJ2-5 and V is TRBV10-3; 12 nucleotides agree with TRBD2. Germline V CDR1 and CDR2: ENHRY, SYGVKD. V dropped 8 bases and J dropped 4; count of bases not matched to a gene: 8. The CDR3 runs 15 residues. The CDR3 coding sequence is TGTGCCATCGCGACTAGCGGGAGCCCCCCAGAGACCCAGTACTTC. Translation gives CAIATSGSPPETQYF.

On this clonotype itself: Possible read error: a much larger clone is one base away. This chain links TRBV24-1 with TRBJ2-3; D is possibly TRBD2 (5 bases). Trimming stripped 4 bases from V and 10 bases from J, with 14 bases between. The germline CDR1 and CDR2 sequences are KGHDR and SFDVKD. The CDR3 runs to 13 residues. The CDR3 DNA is TGTGCCACCAGTGACGCAAACGGGGATGCGCAGTATTTT. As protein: CATSDANGDAQYF.

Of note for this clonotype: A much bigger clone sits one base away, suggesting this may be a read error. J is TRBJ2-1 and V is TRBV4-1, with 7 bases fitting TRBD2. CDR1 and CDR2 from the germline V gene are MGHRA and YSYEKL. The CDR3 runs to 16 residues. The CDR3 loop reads CASSQSTSVLYNEEFF. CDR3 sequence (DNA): TGCGCCAGCAGCCAATCAACTAGCGTACTGTACAATGAGGAGTTCTTC.

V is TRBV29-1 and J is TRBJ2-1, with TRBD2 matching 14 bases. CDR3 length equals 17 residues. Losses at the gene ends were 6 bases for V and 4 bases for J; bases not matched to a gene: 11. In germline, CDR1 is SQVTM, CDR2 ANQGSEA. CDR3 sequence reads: CSVQGTSGRIMYNEQFF. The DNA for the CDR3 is TGCAGCGTACAAGGGACTAGCGGGAGAATCATGTACAATGAGCAGTTCTTC.

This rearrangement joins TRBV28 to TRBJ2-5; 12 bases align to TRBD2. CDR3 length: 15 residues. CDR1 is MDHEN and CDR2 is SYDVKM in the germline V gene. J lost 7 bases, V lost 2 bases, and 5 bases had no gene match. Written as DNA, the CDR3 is TGTGCCAGCAGTTTAACCATACTAGCGGGAGGGACCCAGTACTTC. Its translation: CASSLTILAGGTQYF.

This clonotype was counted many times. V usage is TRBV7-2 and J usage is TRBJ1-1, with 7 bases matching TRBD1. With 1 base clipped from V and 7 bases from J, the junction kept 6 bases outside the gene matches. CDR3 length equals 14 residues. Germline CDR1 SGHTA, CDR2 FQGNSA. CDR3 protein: CASSLVVRDSEAFF. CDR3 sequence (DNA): TGTGCCAGCAGCTTAGTCGTCCGGGACAGTGAAGCTTTCTTT. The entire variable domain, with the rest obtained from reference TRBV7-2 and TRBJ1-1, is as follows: GAGVSQSPSNKVTEKGKDVELRCDPISGHTALYWYRQSLGQGLEFLIYFQGNSAPDKSGLPSDRFSAERTGGSVSTLTIQRTQQEDSAVYLCASSLVVRDSEAFFGQGTRLTVV.

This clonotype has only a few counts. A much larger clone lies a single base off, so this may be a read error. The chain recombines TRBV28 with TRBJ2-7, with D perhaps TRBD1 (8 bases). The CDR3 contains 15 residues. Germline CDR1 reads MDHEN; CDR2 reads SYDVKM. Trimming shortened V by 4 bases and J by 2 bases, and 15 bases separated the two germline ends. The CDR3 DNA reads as TGTGCCAGCAGTTACCCACAGGGGGGGCCCTACGAGCAGTACTTC. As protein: CASSYPQGGPYEQYF. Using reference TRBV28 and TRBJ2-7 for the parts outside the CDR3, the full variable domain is DVKVTQSSRYLVKRTGEKVFLECVQDMDHENMFWYRQDPGLGLRLIYFSYDVKMKEKGDIPEGYSVSREKKERFSLILESASTNQTSMYLCASSYPQGGPYEQYFGPGTRLTVT.

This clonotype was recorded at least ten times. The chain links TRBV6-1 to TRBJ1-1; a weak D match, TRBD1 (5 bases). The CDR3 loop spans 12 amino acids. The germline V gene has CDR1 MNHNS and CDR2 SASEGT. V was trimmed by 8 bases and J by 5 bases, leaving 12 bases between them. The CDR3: CASVGGVTEAFF. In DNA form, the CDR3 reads TGTGCCAGCGTAGGAGGGGTGACTGAAGCTTTCTTT.

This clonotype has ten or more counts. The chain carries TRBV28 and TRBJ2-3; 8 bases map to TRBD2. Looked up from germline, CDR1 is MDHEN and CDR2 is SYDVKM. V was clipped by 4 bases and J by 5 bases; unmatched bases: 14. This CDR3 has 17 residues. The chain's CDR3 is CASSSYSHGLAQDTQYF. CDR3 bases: TGTGCCAGCAGTTCCTATTCCCATGGACTAGCCCAAGATACGCAGTATTTT.

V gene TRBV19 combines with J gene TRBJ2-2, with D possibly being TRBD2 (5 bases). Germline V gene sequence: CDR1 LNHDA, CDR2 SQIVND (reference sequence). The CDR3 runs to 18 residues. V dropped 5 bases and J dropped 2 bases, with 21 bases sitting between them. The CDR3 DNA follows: TGTGCCAGTAGTCCCACCGGGGTTACAGCGACAAACACCGGGGAGCTGTTTTTT. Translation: CASSPTGVTATNTGELFF.

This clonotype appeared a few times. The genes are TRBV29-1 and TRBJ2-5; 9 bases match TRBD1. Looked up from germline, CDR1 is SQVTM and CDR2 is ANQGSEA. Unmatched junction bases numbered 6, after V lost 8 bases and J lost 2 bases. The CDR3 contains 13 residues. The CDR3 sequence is CSLGQGWQETQYF. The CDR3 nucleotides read TGCAGCTTAGGACAGGGGTGGCAAGAGACCCAGTACTTC.

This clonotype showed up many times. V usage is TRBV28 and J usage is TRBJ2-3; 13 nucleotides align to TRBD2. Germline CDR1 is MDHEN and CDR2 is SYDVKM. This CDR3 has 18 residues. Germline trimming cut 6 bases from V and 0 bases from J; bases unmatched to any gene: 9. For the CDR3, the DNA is TGTGCCAGCAGCCCGCAACTAGCGGGGGGGACTAGCACAGATACGCAGTATTTT. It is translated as CASSPQLAGGTSTDTQYF.

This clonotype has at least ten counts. DNA of the CDR3: TGTGCCAGCATCCCTGGGGGGCAAGAGACCCAGTACTTC. The encoded protein is CASIPGGQETQYF. The chain uses TRBV28 and TRBJ2-5; TRBD2 is a possible D gene (6 bases). The CDR3 consists of 13 residues. The V end was cut by 7 bases, the J end by 2 bases, with 11 bases between. Germline CDR1 is MDHEN and CDR2 is SYDVKM.

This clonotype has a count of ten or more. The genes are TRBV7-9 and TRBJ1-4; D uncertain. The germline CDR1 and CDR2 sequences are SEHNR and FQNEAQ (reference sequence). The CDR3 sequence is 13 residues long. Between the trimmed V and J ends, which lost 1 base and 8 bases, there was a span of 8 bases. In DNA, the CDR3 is TGTGCCAGCAGCTTAGAGTACGGGGAAAAACTGTTTTTT. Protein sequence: CASSLEYGEKLFF.

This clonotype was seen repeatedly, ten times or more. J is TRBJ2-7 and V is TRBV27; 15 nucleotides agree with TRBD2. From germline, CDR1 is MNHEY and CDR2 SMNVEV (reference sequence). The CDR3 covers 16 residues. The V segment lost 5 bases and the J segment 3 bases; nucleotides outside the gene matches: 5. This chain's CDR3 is CASSQGTSGRYYEQYF. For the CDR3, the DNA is TGTGCCAGCAGTCAAGGGACTAGCGGGAGGTACTACGAGCAGTACTTC.

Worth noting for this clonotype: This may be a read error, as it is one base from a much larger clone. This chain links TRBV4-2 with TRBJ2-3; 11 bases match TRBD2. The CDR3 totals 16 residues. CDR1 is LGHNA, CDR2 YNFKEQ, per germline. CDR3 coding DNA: TGTGCCAGCAGTTCCGGGACTAGCGGAAGCACAGGTACGCAGTATTTT. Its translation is CASSSGTSGSTGTQYF.

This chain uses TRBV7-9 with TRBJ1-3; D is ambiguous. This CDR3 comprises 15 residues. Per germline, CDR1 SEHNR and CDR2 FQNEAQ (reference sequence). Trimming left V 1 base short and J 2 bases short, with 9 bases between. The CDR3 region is CASSLGGGTGNTIYF. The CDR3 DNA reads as TGTGCCAGCAGCTTAGGCGGAGGGACTGGAAACACCATATATTTT.

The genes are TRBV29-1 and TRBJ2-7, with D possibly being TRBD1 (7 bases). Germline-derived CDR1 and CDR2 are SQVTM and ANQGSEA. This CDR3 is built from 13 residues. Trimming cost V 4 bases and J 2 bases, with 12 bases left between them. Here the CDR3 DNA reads TGCAGCGTTGGCGGCAGGGGGGCCTACGAGCAGTACTTC. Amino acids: CSVGGRGAYEQYF.

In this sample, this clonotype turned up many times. CDR3 sequence: CASSPSRWGRGSSYNSPLHF. CDR3 DNA sequence: TGTGCCAGCAGCCCCTCCAGGTGGGGACGGGGCAGCTCCTATAATTCACCCCTCCACTTT. The V call is TRBV25-1, the J call TRBJ1-6; D possibly corresponds to TRBD1 (5 bases). CDR3 length equals 20 residues. Trimming took 6 bases from V and 0 from J, leaving 24 bases between them. CDR1 and CDR2 (germline): MGHDK, SYGVNS.

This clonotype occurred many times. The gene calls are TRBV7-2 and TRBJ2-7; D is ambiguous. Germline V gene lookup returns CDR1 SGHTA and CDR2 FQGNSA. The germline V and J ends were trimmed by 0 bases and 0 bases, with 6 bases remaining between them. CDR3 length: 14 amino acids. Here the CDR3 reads CASSLAHLSYEQYF. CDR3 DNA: TGTGCCAGCAGCTTAGCACACCTCTCCTACGAGCAGTACTTC.